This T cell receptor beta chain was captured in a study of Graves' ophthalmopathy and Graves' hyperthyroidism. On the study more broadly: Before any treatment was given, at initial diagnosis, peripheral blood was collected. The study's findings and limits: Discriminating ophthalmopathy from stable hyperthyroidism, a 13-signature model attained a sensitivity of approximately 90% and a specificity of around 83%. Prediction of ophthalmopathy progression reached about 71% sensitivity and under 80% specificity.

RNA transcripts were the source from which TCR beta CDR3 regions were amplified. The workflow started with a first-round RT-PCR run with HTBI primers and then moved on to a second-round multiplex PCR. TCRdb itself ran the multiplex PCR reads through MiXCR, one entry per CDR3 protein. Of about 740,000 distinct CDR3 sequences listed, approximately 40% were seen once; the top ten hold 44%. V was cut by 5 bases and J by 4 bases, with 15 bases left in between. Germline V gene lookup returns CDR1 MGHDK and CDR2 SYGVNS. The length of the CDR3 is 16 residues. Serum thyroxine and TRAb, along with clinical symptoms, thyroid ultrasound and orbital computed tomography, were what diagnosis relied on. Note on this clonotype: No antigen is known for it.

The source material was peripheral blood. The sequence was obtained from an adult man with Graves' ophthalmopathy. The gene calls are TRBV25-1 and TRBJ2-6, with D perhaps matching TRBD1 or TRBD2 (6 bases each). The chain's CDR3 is CASSSGGGVGANVLTF. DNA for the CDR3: TGTGCCAGCAGTTCCGGGGGCGGGGTAGGGGCCAACGTCCTGACTTTC. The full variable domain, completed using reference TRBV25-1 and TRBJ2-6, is EADIYQTPRYLVIGTGKKITLECSQTMGHDKMYWYQQDPGMELHLIHYSYGVNSTEKGDLSSESTVSRIRTEHFPLTLESARPSHTSQYLCASSSGGGVGANVLTFGAGSRLTVL.